Below are 18 T cell receptor beta chains sequenced from a single sample in a study of T-cell reconstitution after alpha-beta-depleted transplantation in children. Using unique molecular identifiers, the investigators prepared the TCRbeta library. Each CDR3 protein is one row after TCRdb ran MiXCR on the PCR reads. The profile shows under 20,000 distinct CDR3 sequences, 13% of them singletons. Sequencing used PBMCs, mostly from graft donor cells, obtained 60 days after TCRalphabeta/CD19-depleted stem cell transplant. Receptor source: a female patient aged 2-9 years who had a stem cell transplant for congenital amegakaryocytic thrombocytopenia, so the T cells may come from the graft donor.

This clonotype showed up many times. The rearrangement joins TRBV7-6 to TRBJ2-1; possible D gene TRBD1, 5 bases. This CDR3 region has 16 residues. Trimming removed 2 bases at V and 5 bases at J, with 16 bases between. Looked up from germline, CDR1 is SGHVS and CDR2 is FNYEAQ. The CDR3 DNA follows: TGTGCCAGCAGCTTAAATGGGGCAGAACCCCACAATGAGCAGTTCTTC. Protein sequence: CASSLNGAEPHNEQFF. Filled out from reference TRBV7-6 and TRBJ2-1, the complete variable domain reads GAGVSQSPRYKVTKRGQDVALRCDPISGHVSLYWYRQALGQGPEFLTYFNYEAQQDKSGLPNDRFSAERPEGSISTLTIQRTEQRDSAMYRCASSLNGAEPHNEQFFGPGTRLTVL.

This clonotype was detected ten times or more. This chain joins TRBV5-1 and TRBJ2-5; D unclear. V lost 0 bases and J lost 2, with 11 bases in between. The CDR3 is 15 residues long. Germline V gives CDR1 SGHRS, CDR2 YFSETQ. In nucleotides, the CDR3 is TGCGCCAGCAGCTTGGCGGCCGCCACTCAAGAGACCCAGTACTTC. Translated: CASSLAAATQETQYF.

The V call is TRBV5-1, the J call TRBJ1-2; D remains unclear. The germline gives CDR1 SGHRS, CDR2 YFSETQ. Trimming took 0 bases from V and 4 from J, leaving 10 bases between them. This CDR3 spans 14 amino acids. The CDR3 nucleotides are TGCGCCAGCAGCTTGGATGGAACTTTCTATGGCTACACCTTC. It encodes CASSLDGTFYGYTF.

This sequence joins TRBV5-1 and TRBJ1-6; D is undetermined. Germline V lookup: CDR1 SGHRS, CDR2 YFSETQ. V was cut by 1 base and J by 4 bases, with 6 bases left in between. CDR3 length equals 14 residues. CDR3 sequence (DNA): TGCGCCAGCAGCTTGAACATTTATAATTCACCCCTCCACTTT. It translates to CASSLNIYNSPLHF.

This chain connects TRBV7-6 to TRBJ1-2; TRBD1 is a possible D gene (5 bases). CDR3 length equals 13 residues. With 1 base removed from V and 6 bases from J, the gap between germline ends came to 9 bases. The germline gives CDR1 SGHVS, CDR2 FNYEAQ. CDR3 region: CASSLGAGNGYTF. The CDR3 DNA sequence: TGTGCCAGCAGCTTAGGGGCAGGGAATGGCTACACCTTC.

This clonotype was observed at least ten times. This chain joins TRBV7-8 and TRBJ2-7; maybe TRBD1 (6 bases). Looked up from germline, CDR1 is SGHVS and CDR2 is FQNEAQ. Trimming took off 1 base at V and 4 bases at J, with 11 bases between the two ends. This CDR3 is 14 amino acids long. The CDR3 nucleotides read TGTGCCAGCAGCTTAGAAGGACAGTTTTACGAGCAGTACTTC. This gives the protein CASSLEGQFYEQYF.

This clonotype was detected many times. The genes are TRBV24-1 and TRBJ2-7; TRBD1 aligns across 8 bases. Germline trimming cut 3 bases from V and 1 base from J; bases unmatched to any gene: 4. CDR1 KGHDR and CDR2 SFDVKD come from the germline V gene. The length of the CDR3 is 15 residues. CDR3: CATSDRTGSSYEQYF. Here the CDR3 DNA reads TGTGCCACCAGTGATCGGACAGGGAGTTCCTACGAGCAGTACTTC.

This clonotype has at least ten counts. This rearrangement joins TRBV28 to TRBJ2-7; 8 nucleotides align to TRBD2. Germline CDR1 is MDHEN and CDR2 is SYDVKM. The CDR3 length is 14 residues. Germline trimming cut 3 bases from V and 4 bases from J; bases unmatched to any gene: 5. Here the CDR3 DNA reads TGTGCCAGCAGTTTGGCCGGGGGGGGATACGAGCAGTACTTC. Residues: CASSLAGGGYEQYF. The full variable domain, its missing parts supplied by reference TRBV28 and TRBJ2-7, is DVKVTQSSRYLVKRTGEKVFLECVQDMDHENMFWYRQDPGLGLRLIYFSYDVKMKEKGDIPEGYSVSREKKERFSLILESASTNQTSMYLCASSLAGGGYEQYFGPGTRLTVT.

This clonotype was picked up many times. The V gene is TRBV20-1, the J gene TRBJ2-1; TRBD2 matches 12 bases. V trimming: 3 bases; J trimming: 6 bases; junction bases outside the gene matches: 6. This CDR3 comprises 15 residues. Germline values: CDR1 DFQATT, CDR2 SNEGSKA (reference sequence). This CDR3 reads CSASQTSGGPNEQFF. CDR3 bases: TGCAGTGCTAGCCAGACTAGCGGGGGCCCCAATGAGCAGTTCTTC.

In its sample, this clonotype was seen many times. This chain joins TRBV5-1 and TRBJ1-5; 9 nucleotides align to TRBD1. After removal of 4 bases from V and 2 bases from J, the junction contained 7 bases not matched to a gene. CDR1 is SGHRS, CDR2 YFSETQ, per germline. The CDR3 runs 16 residues. Here the CDR3 DNA reads TGCGCCAGCAGCCTAACAGGGGGCAGGGGCAATCAGCCCCAGCATTTT. It is translated as CASSLTGGRGNQPQHF.

This clonotype was seen at least ten times. The chain combines TRBV20-1 with TRBJ2-5; TRBD1 aligns across 8 bases. CDR1 and CDR2 from the germline V gene are DFQATT and SNEGSKA (reference sequence). The CDR3 is made up of 13 amino acids. The V gene end was trimmed by 3 bases and the J gene end by 4 bases; junction bases not matched to a gene: 4. The CDR3 region is CSASEDRAETQYF. The CDR3 DNA follows: TGCAGTGCTAGCGAGGACAGGGCAGAGACCCAGTACTTC.

This clonotype was recorded many times. The chain is built from TRBV6-1 and TRBJ2-7; D not certain. Trimming left V 2 bases short and J 5 bases short, with 10 bases between. Germline V gives CDR1 MNHNS, CDR2 SASEGT. The CDR3 totals 13 residues. The CDR3 nucleotides read TGTGCCAGCAGTGAATCGTCCCCCCACGAGCAGTACTTC. Protein product: CASSESSPHEQYF.

This clonotype was counted at least ten times. V gene TRBV19 combines with J gene TRBJ1-5, with 7 nucleotides matching TRBD1. Germline loops: CDR1 LNHDA, CDR2 SQIVND (reference sequence). V gave up 6 bases and J gave up 2 bases; unmatched junction bases: 13. The CDR3 runs to 17 residues. CDR3 sequence reads: CASRRPQGPGGNQPQHF. The CDR3 DNA follows: TGTGCCAGTAGGCGACCACAGGGGCCGGGTGGCAATCAGCCCCAGCATTTT.

This clonotype is medium-sized by share. The chain couples TRBV7-6 to TRBJ2-2, with 12 positions matching TRBD2. Germline loops: CDR1 SGHVS, CDR2 FNYEAQ. CDR3 length: 16 amino acids. V was pared by 5 bases and J by 5 bases, with 6 bases of the junction left unmatched. The CDR3 DNA reads as TGTGCCAGCAGCCCCCCGACTAGCGGGGGTACCGGGGAGCTGTTTTTT. It specifies CASSPPTSGGTGELFF.

This clonotype occurred a few times. The J gene is TRBJ2-1, the V gene TRBV20-1; D possibly corresponds to TRBD2 (6 bases). V was trimmed by 3 bases and J by 0 bases, leaving 21 bases between them. Germline V lookup: CDR1 DFQATT, CDR2 SNEGSKA (reference sequence). This CDR3 spans 18 amino acids. The CDR3 reads CSARGDPKRALSYNEQFF. The CDR3 DNA reads TGCAGTGCTAGGGGAGACCCGAAGCGGGCCCTCTCCTACAATGAGCAGTTCTTC.

There are many counts of this clonotype. The chain joins TRBV7-2 to TRBJ2-6, with D perhaps TRBD2 (5 bases). The CDR3 has 15 amino acids. V was shortened by 6 bases and J by 0 bases, with 9 bases between the two germline ends. CDR1 is SGHTA and CDR2 is FQGNSA in the germline V gene. The CDR3 loop is CASRRVHSGANVLTF. The DNA for the CDR3 is TGTGCCAGCAGGAGGGTGCACTCTGGGGCCAACGTCCTGACTTTC.

This clonotype was detected only a few times. V gene TRBV20-1 combines with J gene TRBJ2-7; TRBD2 is a possible D gene (5 bases). Looked up from germline, CDR1 is DFQATT and CDR2 is SNEGSKA (reference sequence). V dropped 5 bases and J dropped 3 bases, with 11 bases sitting between them. The CDR3 is made up of 12 amino acids. The CDR3 nucleotides are TGCAGTGCTGGACTGTCCGGCTACGAGCAGTACTTC. Protein product: CSAGLSGYEQYF.

This clonotype was seen repeatedly, ten times or more. The V gene is TRBV3-1, the J gene TRBJ1-5; 9 bases are a match to TRBD1. The germline CDR1 and CDR2 sequences are LGHDT and YNNKEL (reference sequence). With V trimmed by 1 base and J by 9 bases, 7 bases remained unmatched. The CDR3 is made up of 15 amino acids. As DNA, the CDR3 is TGTGCCAGCAGCCAAGCCCCCGGACAGGGGACGCCCCAGCATTTT. Translated, it gives CASSQAPGQGTPQHF.